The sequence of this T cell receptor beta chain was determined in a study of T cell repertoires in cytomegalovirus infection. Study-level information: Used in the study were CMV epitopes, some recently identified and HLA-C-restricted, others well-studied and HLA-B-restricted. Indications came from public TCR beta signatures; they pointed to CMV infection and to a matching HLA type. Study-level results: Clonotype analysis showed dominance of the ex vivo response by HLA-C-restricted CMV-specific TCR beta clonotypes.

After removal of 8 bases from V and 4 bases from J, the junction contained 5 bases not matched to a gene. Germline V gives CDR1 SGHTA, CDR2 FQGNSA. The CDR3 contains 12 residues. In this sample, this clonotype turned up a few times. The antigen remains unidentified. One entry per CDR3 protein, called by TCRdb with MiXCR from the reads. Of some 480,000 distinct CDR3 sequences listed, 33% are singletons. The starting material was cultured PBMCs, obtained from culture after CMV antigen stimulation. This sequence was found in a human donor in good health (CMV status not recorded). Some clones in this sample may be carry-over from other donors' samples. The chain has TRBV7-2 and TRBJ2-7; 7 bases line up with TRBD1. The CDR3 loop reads CASGQAIYEQYF. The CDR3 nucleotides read TGTGCCAGCGGACAGGCGATTTACGAGCAGTACTTC.